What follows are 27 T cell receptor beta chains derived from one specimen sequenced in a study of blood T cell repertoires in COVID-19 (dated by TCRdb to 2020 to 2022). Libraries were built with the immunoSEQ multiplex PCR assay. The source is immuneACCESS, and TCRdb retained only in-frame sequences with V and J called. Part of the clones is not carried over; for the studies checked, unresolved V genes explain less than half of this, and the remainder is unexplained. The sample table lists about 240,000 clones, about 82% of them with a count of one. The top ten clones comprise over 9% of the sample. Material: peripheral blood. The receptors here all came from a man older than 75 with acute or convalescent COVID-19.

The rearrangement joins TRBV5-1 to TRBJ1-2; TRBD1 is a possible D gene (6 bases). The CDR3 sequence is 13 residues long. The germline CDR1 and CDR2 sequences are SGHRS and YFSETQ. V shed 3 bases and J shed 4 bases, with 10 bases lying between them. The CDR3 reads CASSSGVVYGYTF. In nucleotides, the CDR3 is TGCGCCAGCAGCTCAGGGGTGGTCTATGGCTACACCTTC. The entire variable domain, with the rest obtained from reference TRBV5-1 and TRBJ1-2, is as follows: KAGVTQTPRYLIKTRGQQVTLSCSPISGHRSVSWYQQTPGQGLQFLFEYFSETQRNKGNFPGRFSGRQFSNSRSEMNVSTLELGDSALYLCASSSGVVYGYTFGSGTRLTVV.

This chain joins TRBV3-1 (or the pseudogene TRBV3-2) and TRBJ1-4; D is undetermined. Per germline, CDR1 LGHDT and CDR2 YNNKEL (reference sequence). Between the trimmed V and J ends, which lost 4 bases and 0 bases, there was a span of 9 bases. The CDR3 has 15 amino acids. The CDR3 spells CASSRNTPTNEKLFF. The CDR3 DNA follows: TGTGCCAGCAGCCGAAACACCCCAACTAATGAAAAACTGTTTTTT.

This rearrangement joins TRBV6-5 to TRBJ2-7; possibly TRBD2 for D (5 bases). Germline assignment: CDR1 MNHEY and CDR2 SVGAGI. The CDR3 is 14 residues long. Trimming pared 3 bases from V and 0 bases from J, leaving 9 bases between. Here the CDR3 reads CASSYEGSSYEQYF. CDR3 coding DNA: TGTGCCAGCAGTTATGAGGGAAGCTCCTACGAGCAGTACTTC.

The CDR3 DNA follows: TGTGCCAGCAGCTTTTTAGCAGGGGGTGGTAGCAATCAGCCCCAGCATTTT. Translating gives CASSFLAGGGSNQPQHF. This chain uses TRBV5-5 with TRBJ1-5; 7 nucleotides agree with TRBD1. The CDR3 sequence is 17 residues long. V shed 2 bases and J 0 bases; nucleotides not matched to a gene: 8. Germline CDR1 reads SGHKS; CDR2 reads YYEKEE (reference sequence).

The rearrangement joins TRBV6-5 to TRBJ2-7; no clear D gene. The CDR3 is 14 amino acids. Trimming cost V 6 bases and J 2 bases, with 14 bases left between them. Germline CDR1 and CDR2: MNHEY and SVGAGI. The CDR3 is CASRMLVPPYEQYF. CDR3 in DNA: TGTGCCAGCAGGATGCTAGTCCCTCCCTACGAGCAGTACTTC.

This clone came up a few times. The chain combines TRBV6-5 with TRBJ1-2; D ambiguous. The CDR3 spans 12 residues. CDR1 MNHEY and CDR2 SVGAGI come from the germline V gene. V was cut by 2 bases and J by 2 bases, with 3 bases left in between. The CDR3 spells CASSYRNYGYTF. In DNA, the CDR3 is TGTGCCAGCAGTTACCGGAACTATGGCTACACCTTC.

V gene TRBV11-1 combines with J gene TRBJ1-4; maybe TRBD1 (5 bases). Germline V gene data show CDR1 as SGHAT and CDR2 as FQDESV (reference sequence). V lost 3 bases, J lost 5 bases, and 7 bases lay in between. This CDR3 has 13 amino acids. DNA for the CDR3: TGTGCCAGCAGCTTCCCAGGGAATGAAAAACTGTTTTTT. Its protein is CASSFPGNEKLFF. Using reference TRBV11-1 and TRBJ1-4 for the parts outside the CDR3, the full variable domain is EAEVAQSPRYKITEKSQAVAFWCDPISGHATLYWYRQILGQGPELLVQFQDESVVDDSQLPKDRFSAERLKGVDSTLKIQPAELGDSAMYLCASSFPGNEKLFFGSGTQLSVL.

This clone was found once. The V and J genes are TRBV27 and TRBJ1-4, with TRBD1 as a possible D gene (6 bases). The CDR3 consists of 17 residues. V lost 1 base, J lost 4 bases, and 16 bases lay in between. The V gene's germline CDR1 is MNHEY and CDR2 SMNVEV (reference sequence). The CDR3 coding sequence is TGTGCCAGCAGTTTATTTGGCCCAACAGGGCATAATGAAAAACTGTTTTTT. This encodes CASSLFGPTGHNEKLFF.

The CDR3 nucleotides are TGTGCCAGCAGCCCCCAGGGGGCTGGGACTAATGAAAAACTGTTTTTT. It is translated as CASSPQGAGTNEKLFF. The chain is built from TRBV7-2 and TRBJ1-4, with TRBD1 matching over 8 bases. The CDR3 spans 16 residues. V lost 5 bases and J lost 2; bases outside the gene matches: 7. The germline gives CDR1 SGHTA, CDR2 FQGNSA.

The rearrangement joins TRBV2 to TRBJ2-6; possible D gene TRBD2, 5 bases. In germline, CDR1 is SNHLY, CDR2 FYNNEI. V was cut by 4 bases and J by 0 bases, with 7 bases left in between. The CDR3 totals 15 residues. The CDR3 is CASSAEGSGANVLTF. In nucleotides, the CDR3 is TGTGCCAGCAGTGCTGAGGGCTCTGGGGCCAACGTCCTGACTTTC.

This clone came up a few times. The CDR3 protein is CASRPGLHQPQHF. CDR3 bases: TGTGCCAGCAGACCGGGACTGCATCAGCCCCAGCATTTT. This chain joins TRBV28 and TRBJ1-5, with D possibly matching TRBD1 (5 bases). The CDR3 contains 13 residues. Trimming stripped 6 bases from V and 5 bases from J, with 11 bases between. Looked up from germline, CDR1 is MDHEN and CDR2 is SYDVKM.

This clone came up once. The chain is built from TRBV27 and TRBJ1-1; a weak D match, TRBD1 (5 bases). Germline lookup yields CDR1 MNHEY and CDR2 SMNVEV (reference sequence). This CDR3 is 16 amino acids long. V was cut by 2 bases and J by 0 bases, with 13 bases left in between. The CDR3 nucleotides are TGTGCCAGCAGTTTAGGGGCAGCCTTAATGAACACTGAAGCTTTCTTT. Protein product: CASSLGAALMNTEAFF.

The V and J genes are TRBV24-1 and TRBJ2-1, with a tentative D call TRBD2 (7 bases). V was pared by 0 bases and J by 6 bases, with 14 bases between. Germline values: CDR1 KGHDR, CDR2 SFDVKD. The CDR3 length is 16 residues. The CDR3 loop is CATSDLSGGPSNEQFF. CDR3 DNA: TGTGCCACCAGTGATTTGTCCGGGGGGCCATCCAATGAGCAGTTCTTC.

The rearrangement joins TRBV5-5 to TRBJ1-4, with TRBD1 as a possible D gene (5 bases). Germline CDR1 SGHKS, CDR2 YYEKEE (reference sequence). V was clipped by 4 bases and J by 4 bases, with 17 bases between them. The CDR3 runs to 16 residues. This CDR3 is CASSPGGLQHNEKLFF. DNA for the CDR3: TGTGCCAGCAGCCCGGGGGGGTTACAGCATAATGAAAAACTGTTTTTT.

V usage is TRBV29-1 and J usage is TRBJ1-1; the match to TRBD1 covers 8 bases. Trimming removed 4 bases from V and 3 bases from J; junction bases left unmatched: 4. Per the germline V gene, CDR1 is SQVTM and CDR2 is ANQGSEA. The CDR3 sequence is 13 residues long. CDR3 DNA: TGCAGCGTTGCCTCGACAGGGGACACTGAAGCTTTCTTT. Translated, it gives CSVASTGDTEAFF. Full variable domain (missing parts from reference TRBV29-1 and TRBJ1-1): SAVISQKPSRDICQRGTSLTIQCQVDSQVTMMFWYRQQPGQSLTLIATANQGSEATYESGFVIDKFPISRPNLTFSTLTVSNMSPEDSSIYLCSVASTGDTEAFFGQGTRLTVV.

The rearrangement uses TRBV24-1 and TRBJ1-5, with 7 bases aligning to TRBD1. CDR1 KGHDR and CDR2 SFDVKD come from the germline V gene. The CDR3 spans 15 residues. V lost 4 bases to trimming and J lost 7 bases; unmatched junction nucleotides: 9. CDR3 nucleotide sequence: TGTGCCACCAGTGACCCGACAGGGCCAGGCCAGCCCCAGCATTTT. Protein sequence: CATSDPTGPGQPQHF.

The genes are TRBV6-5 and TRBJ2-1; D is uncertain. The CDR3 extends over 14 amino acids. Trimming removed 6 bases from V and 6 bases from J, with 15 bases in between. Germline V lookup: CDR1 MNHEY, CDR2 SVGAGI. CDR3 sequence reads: CASSGSRSSNEQFF. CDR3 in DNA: TGTGCCAGCAGCGGCTCTAGGAGCTCCAATGAGCAGTTCTTC.

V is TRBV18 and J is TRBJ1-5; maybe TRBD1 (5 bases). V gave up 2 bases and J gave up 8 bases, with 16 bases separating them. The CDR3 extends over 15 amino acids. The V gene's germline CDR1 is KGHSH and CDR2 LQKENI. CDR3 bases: TGTGCCAGCTCACCAAGGGGCAGTTTAGGGGAGCCCCAGCATTTT. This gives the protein CASSPRGSLGEPQHF.

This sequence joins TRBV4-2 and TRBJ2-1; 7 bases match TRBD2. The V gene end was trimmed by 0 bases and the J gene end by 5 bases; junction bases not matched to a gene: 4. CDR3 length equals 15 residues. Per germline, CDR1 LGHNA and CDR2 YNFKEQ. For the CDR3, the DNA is TGTGCCAGCAGCCAAGATAGCGGGTTAAACAATGAGCAGTTCTTC. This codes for CASSQDSGLNNEQFF.

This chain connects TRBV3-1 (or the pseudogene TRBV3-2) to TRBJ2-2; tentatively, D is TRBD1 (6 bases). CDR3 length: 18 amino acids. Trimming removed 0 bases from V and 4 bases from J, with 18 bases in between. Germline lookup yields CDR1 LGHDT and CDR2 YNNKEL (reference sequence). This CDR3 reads CASSQDVGRKGGTGELFF. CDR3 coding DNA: TGTGCCAGCAGCCAAGATGTAGGGCGGAAAGGGGGCACCGGGGAGCTGTTTTTT.

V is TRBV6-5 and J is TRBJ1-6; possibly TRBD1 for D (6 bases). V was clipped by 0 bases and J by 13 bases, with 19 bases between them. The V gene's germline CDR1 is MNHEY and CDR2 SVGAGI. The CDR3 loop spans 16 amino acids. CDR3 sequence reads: CASSYSIQGGYIPLHF. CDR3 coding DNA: TGTGCCAGCAGTTACTCGATACAGGGTGGATATATCCCCCTCCACTTT.

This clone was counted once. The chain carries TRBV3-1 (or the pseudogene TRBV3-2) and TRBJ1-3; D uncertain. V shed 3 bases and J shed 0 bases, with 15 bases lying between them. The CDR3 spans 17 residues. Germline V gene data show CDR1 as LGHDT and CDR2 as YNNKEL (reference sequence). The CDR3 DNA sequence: TGTGCCAGCAGCCATGTTGCAGGCCCGTCCTCTGGAAACACCATATATTTT. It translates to CASSHVAGPSSGNTIYF.

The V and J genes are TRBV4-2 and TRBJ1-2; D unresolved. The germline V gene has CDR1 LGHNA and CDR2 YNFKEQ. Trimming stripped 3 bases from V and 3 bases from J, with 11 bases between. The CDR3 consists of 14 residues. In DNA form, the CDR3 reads TGTGCCAGCAGCCACCCGGAGCAGTACTATGGCTACACCTTC. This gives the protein CASSHPEQYYGYTF.

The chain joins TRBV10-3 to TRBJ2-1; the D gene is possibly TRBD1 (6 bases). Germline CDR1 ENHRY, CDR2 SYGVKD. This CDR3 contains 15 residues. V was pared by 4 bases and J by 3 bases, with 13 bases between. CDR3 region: CAISGGQPGYNEQFF. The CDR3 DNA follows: TGTGCCATCAGTGGGGGACAACCGGGCTACAATGAGCAGTTCTTC.

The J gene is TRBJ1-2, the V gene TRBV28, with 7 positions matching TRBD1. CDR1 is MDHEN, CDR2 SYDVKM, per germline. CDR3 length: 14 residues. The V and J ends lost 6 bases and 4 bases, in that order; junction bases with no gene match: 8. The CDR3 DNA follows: TGTGCCAGCAGATCTATACAGGGGACCTATGGCTACACCTTC. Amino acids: CASRSIQGTYGYTF.

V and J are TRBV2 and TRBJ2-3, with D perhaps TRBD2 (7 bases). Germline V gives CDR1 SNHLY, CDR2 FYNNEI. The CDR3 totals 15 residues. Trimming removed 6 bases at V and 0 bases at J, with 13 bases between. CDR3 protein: CASSSRGGSTDTQYF. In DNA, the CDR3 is TGTGCCAGCAGCTCGAGGGGGGGAAGCACAGATACGCAGTATTTT.

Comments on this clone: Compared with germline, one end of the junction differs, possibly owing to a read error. The CDR3 nucleotides read TGTGCTAGCAGCCTAAACTTGGAAGGGGCGAGGTACAATGAGCAGTTCTTC. Residues: CASSLNLEGARYNEQFF. The J gene is TRBJ2-1, the V gene TRBV7-7; D perhaps matches TRBD1 (5 bases). Germline V gives CDR1 SSHAT, CDR2 FNYEAQ (reference sequence). The CDR3 spans 17 residues. Full variable domain (outside the CDR3, taken from reference TRBV7-7 and TRBJ2-1): GAGVSQSPRYKVTKRGQDVTLRCDPISSHATLYWYQQALGQGPEFLTYFNYEAQPDKSGLPSDRFSAERPEGSISTLTIQRTEQRDSAMYRCASSLNLEGARYNEQFFGPGTRLTVL.